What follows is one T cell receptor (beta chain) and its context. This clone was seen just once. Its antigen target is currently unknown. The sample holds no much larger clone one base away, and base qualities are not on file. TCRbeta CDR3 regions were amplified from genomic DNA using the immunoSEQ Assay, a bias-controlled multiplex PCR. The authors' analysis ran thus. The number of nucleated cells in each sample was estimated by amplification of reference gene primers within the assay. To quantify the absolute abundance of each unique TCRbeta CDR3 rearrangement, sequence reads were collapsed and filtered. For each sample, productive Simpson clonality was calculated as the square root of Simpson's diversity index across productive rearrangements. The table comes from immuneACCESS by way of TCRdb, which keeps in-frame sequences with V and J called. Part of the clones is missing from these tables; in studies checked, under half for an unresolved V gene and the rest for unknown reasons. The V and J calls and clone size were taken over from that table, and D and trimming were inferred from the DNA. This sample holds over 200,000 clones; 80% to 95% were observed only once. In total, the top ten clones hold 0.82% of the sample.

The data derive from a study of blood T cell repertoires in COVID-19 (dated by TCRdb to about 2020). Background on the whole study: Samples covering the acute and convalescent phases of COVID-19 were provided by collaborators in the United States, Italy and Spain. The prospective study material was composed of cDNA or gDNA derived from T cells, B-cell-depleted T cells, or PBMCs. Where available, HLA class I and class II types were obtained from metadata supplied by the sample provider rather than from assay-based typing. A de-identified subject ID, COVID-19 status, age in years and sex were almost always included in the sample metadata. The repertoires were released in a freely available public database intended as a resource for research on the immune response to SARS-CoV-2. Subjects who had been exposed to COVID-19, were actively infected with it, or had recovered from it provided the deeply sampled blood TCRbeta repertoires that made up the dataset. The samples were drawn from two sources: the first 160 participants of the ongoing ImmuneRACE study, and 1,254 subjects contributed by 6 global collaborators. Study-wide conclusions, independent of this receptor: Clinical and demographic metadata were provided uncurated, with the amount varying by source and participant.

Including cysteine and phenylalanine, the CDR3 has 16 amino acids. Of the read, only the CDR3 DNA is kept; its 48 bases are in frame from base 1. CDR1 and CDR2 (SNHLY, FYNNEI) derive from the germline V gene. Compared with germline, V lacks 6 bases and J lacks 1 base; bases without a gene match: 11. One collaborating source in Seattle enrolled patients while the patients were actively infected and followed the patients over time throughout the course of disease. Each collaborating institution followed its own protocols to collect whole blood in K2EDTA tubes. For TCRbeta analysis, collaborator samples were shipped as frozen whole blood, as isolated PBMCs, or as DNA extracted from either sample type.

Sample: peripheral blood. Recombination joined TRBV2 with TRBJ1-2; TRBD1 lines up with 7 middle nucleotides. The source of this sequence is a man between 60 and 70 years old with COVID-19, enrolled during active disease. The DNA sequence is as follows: TGTGCCAGCAGCGACGTTGGGACAGTCATTAACTATGGCTACACCTTC. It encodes CASSDVGTVINYGYTF. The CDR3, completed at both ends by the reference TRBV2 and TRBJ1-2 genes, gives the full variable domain EPEVTQTPSHQVTQMGQEVILRCVPISNHLYFYWYRQILGQKVEFLVSFYNNEISEKSEIFDDQFSVERPDGSNFTLKIRSTKLEDSAMYFCASSDVGTVINYGYTFGSGTRLTVV.